Shown below are 14 T cell receptor beta chains from a single sample sequenced in a study of response to subunit inactivated influenza vaccine. One entry per CDR3 protein results from TCRdb running MiXCR on the RT-PCR reads. The sample has 600,000 to 850,000 distinct CDR3 sequences, around 13% seen once. Here the sequenced sample was PBMCs from blood, taken roughly 15 days before vaccination. These TCRs come from a man between 45 and 60 years old who received an inactivated influenza vaccine.

This clonotype was recorded at least ten times. The gene calls are TRBV4-3 and TRBJ1-3; no definite D call. CDR1 and CDR2 from the germline V gene are LGHNA and YSLEER. The germline V and J ends were trimmed by 0 bases and 1 base, with 10 bases remaining between them. This CDR3 contains 16 residues. The CDR3 region has the DNA TGCGCCAGCAGCCAAGATGTCCCCGGATCTGGAAACACCATATATTTT. Translated, it gives CASSQDVPGSGNTIYF.

This chain uses TRBV20-1 with TRBJ2-7; TRBD2 matches at 11 bases. The CDR3 has 13 residues. V was pared by 2 bases and J by 5 bases, with 2 bases of the junction left unmatched. Germline CDR1 is DFQATT and CDR2 is SNEGSKA (reference sequence). The CDR3 loop reads CSARLAGGNEQYF. The CDR3 DNA reads TGCAGTGCTAGACTAGCGGGAGGCAACGAGCAGTACTTC.

This clonotype appeared a few times. V gene TRBV7-8 combines with J gene TRBJ2-3; TRBD2 agrees at 9 bases. With 5 bases clipped from V and 1 base from J, the junction kept 7 bases outside the gene matches. Germline V gene data show CDR1 as SGHVS and CDR2 as FQNEAQ. This CDR3 is built from 16 residues. The CDR3 loop reads CASSPHASGGTDTQYF. The CDR3 coding sequence is TGTGCCAGCAGCCCTCACGCTAGCGGGGGCACAGATACGCAGTATTTT. The full variable domain, in which reference TRBV7-8 and TRBJ2-3 provide the parts outside the CDR3, is GAGVSQSPRYKVAKRGQDVALRCDPISGHVSLFWYQQALGQGPEFLTYFQNEAQLDKSGLPSDRFFAERPEGSVSTLKIQRTQQEDSAVYLCASSPHASGGTDTQYFGPGTRLTVL.

The chain has TRBV7-2 and TRBJ1-5; 7 nucleotides align to TRBD1. Germline loops: CDR1 SGHTA, CDR2 FQGNSA. Trimming at V came to 5 bases and at J to 7 bases, leaving 11 bases not matched to a gene. This CDR3 contains 15 residues. This chain's CDR3 is CASSPSGSGGQPQHF. CDR3 nucleotide sequence: TGTGCCAGCAGCCCGTCGGGGTCAGGGGGGCAGCCCCAGCATTTT.

This clonotype was counted a few times. V and J are TRBV10-3 and TRBJ2-1, with 14 positions matching TRBD2. The CDR3 sequence is 14 residues long. Germline CDR1 and CDR2: ENHRY and SYGVKD. J gave up 7 bases and V 11 bases, and 7 bases lay outside the gene matches. The CDR3 region is CAATSGGVLNEQFF. The CDR3 DNA reads TGTGCCGCGACTAGCGGGGGGGTGTTAAATGAGCAGTTCTTC.

This chain uses TRBV4-1 with TRBJ2-1; 12 bases match TRBD2. V shed 4 bases and J 10 bases; nucleotides not matched to a gene: 8. Germline V gene sequence: CDR1 MGHRA, CDR2 YSYEKL. This CDR3 is built from 15 residues. CDR3 coding DNA: TGCGCCAGCAGCCTTGGACTAGCGGGGATCCTAGAGCAGTTCTTC. Protein: CASSLGLAGILEQFF.

This clonotype was counted a few times. The chain links TRBV2 to TRBJ1-1; D is perhaps TRBD1 (5 bases). From germline, CDR1 is SNHLY and CDR2 FYNNEI. Trimming removed 2 bases from V and 4 bases from J, with 11 bases in between. The length of the CDR3 is 14 residues. CDR3 sequence reads: CASSERYQGTEAFF. For the CDR3, the DNA is TGTGCCAGCAGTGAAAGGTATCAGGGCACTGAAGCTTTCTTT.

Only a few counts were recorded for this clonotype. The chain combines TRBV20-1 with TRBJ1-2, with D possibly matching TRBD1 (6 bases). The CDR3 spans 13 residues. The V end lost 6 bases, the J end lost 8 bases, and 19 bases lay between the germline ends. CDR1 DFQATT and CDR2 SNEGSKA come from the germline V gene (reference sequence). The CDR3 reads CSARGGRGEGYTF. Here the CDR3 DNA reads TGCAGTGCCCGCGGGGGGCGAGGTGAAGGCTACACCTTC.

This clonotype was observed a handful of times. The chain couples TRBV20-1 to TRBJ2-3; 9 nucleotides agree with TRBD2. The CDR3 length is 15 residues. Trimming removed 1 base from V and 4 bases from J; junction bases left unmatched: 6. The germline gives CDR1 DFQATT, CDR2 SNEGSKA (reference sequence). The CDR3 DNA sequence: TGCAGTGCTAGAGGGCCTAGCGGGATGTCAGATACGCAGTATTTT. This encodes CSARGPSGMSDTQYF.

This clonotype was seen a handful of times. The CDR3 region is CASRTGRNTEAFF. Written as DNA, the CDR3 is TGTGCCAGCCGGACTGGTCGAAACACTGAAGCTTTCTTT. The rearrangement links TRBV2 to TRBJ1-1; D is unresolved. Per germline, CDR1 SNHLY and CDR2 FYNNEI. Trimming removed 8 bases at V and 2 bases at J, with 12 bases between. CDR3 length: 13 residues.

This clonotype was seen only once. The chain is built from TRBV11-1 and TRBJ2-6; possible D gene TRBD1, 6 bases. The V gene's germline CDR1 is SGHAT and CDR2 FQDESV (reference sequence). The CDR3 runs 21 residues. V dropped 5 bases and J dropped 2 bases, with 28 bases sitting between them. CDR3 sequence reads: CASSPPPEGHPKSTGANVLTF. The CDR3, as DNA: TGTGCCAGCAGCCCACCCCCAGAGGGACACCCGAAATCCACTGGGGCCAACGTCCTGACTTTC.

The table lists this clonotype with many counts. V usage is TRBV11-2 and J usage is TRBJ2-7; possible D gene TRBD2, 6 bases. The CDR3 length is 14 residues. Trimming left V 5 bases short and J 6 bases short, with 17 bases between. The germline V gene has CDR1 SGHAT and CDR2 FQNNGV. CDR3 DNA: TGTGCCAGCAGCCCGCTAGCGTTTCCATCCGAGCAGTACTTC. Amino acids: CASSPLAFPSEQYF.

This chain links TRBV7-2 with TRBJ1-5, with D unresolved. CDR1 SGHTA and CDR2 FQGNSA come from the germline V gene. Trimming pared 1 base from V and 4 bases from J, leaving 11 bases between. The CDR3 length is 15 residues. CDR3 region: CASSLVAGINQPQHF. CDR3 bases: TGTGCCAGCAGCTTAGTGGCGGGGATAAATCAGCCCCAGCATTTT.

This clonotype was detected a few times. The chain recombines TRBV28 with TRBJ2-3; D may be TRBD1 (6 bases). The ends were cut back, 4 bases at V and 6 bases at J, with 17 bases in the middle. Per germline, CDR1 MDHEN and CDR2 SYDVKM. The CDR3 contains 15 residues. Here the CDR3 DNA reads TGTGCCAGCAGTTCGAGGGACAACCTCGGGGATACGCAGTATTTT. Its protein product is CASSSRDNLGDTQYF.